These 32 T cell receptor beta chains were all obtained from the same sample, sequenced in a study of technical replicates of blood from a handful of donors. Assay used: immunoSEQ multiplex PCR; TCRdb lists only in-frame clones, some missing. This table holds tens of thousands of clones, 91% found once. The sequenced sample consisted of T cells isolated from PBMCs. The receptor source for this set is a human donor in good health. Some clones in this sample may be carry-over from other donors' samples.

The rearrangement joins TRBV7-9 to TRBJ1-3; possibly TRBD1 for D (6 bases). Trimming pared 2 bases from V and 1 base from J, leaving 6 bases between. The CDR3 is 14 amino acids. The germline V gene has CDR1 SEHNR and CDR2 FQNEAQ (reference sequence). The CDR3 region is CASSLTGSGNTIYF. Here the CDR3 DNA reads TGTGCCAGCAGCTTAACAGGGTCTGGAAACACCATATATTTT.

The V call is TRBV7-8, the J call TRBJ2-1; TRBD2 matches at 13 bases. CDR3 length: 17 amino acids. Trimming at V came to 5 bases and at J to 7 bases, leaving 11 bases not matched to a gene. Germline CDR1 is SGHVS and CDR2 is FQNEAQ. CDR3 coding DNA: TGTGCCAGCAGCCCCGGACTAGCGGGAGACCTAGGGAATGAGCAGTTCTTC. Translating it yields CASSPGLAGDLGNEQFF. The variable domain in full, with the rest retrieved from reference TRBV7-8 and TRBJ2-1, is GAGVSQSPRYKVAKRGQDVALRCDPISGHVSLFWYQQALGQGPEFLTYFQNEAQLDKSGLPSDRFFAERPEGSVSTLKIQRTQQEDSAVYLCASSPGLAGDLGNEQFFGPGTRLTVL.

V is TRBV4-2 and J is TRBJ1-1; D possibly corresponds to TRBD1 (5 bases). V lost 1 base and J lost 2, with 23 bases in between. The CDR3 extends over 19 amino acids. Germline CDR1 is LGHNA and CDR2 is YNFKEQ. The DNA for the CDR3 is TGTGCCAGCAGCCAAGTCTGGGAGGTGAGGGGAGCAGGTAACACTGAAGCTTTCTTT. It specifies CASSQVWEVRGAGNTEAFF.

This chain connects TRBV18 to TRBJ2-7; D may be TRBD2 (6 bases). The CDR3 runs 17 residues. Germline V CDR1 and CDR2: KGHSH, LQKENI. Trimming shortened V by 3 bases and J by 3 bases, and 21 bases separated the two germline ends. DNA of the CDR3: TGTGCCAGCTCACCTTTCCGTGTGAGCGGGTCTAACTACGAGCAGTACTTC. Protein sequence: CASSPFRVSGSNYEQYF.

The CDR3 loop reads CASSILGQGLRGEQFF. The CDR3, as DNA: TGTGCCAGTAGTATTTTGGGACAGGGGTTGCGCGGTGAGCAGTTCTTC. The chain combines TRBV19 with TRBJ2-1, with 10 nucleotides matching TRBD1. V lost 3 bases and J lost 9; bases outside the gene matches: 11. Germline CDR1 and CDR2: LNHDA and SQIVND (reference sequence). This CDR3 contains 16 residues.

This chain joins TRBV18 and TRBJ1-1; TRBD1 is a possible D gene (6 bases). The germline CDR1 and CDR2 sequences are KGHSH and LQKENI. CDR3 size: 12 residues. The V end was cut by 8 bases, the J end by 0 bases, with 7 bases between. The CDR3 reads CASRTVNTEAFF. The CDR3 bases are TGTGCCAGCCGGACAGTGAACACTGAAGCTTTCTTT.

The rearrangement links TRBV4-1 to TRBJ2-7; TRBD2 is a possible D gene (6 bases). Germline loops: CDR1 MGHRA, CDR2 YSYEKL. This CDR3 is built from 17 residues. The ends were cut back, 0 bases at V and 6 bases at J, with 21 bases in the middle. CDR3 sequence (DNA): TGCGCCAGCAGCCAAGATCTATTGGAGAAAGCGGGTTCCGAGCAGTACTTC. It specifies CASSQDLLEKAGSEQYF.

The rearrangement joins TRBV19 to TRBJ2-7; the match to TRBD1 covers 12 bases. The germline V gene has CDR1 LNHDA and CDR2 SQIVND (reference sequence). There are 15 residues in the CDR3. After removal of 3 bases from V and 2 bases from J, the junction contained 2 bases not matched to a gene. The CDR3 sequence is CASSIRDRGPYEQYF. CDR3 sequence (DNA): TGTGCCAGTAGTATCCGGGACAGGGGGCCCTACGAGCAGTACTTC.

V is TRBV6-5 and J is TRBJ1-1, with 7 positions matching TRBD1. This CDR3 is built from 13 residues. Per the germline V gene, CDR1 is MNHEY and CDR2 is SVGAGI. The trim removed 5 bases at V and 4 bases at J, leaving 4 bases unmatched. The CDR3 DNA reads TGTGCCAGCAGTCAGGGACAGACCACTGAAGCTTTCTTT. It translates to CASSQGQTTEAFF.

The V and J genes are TRBV6-1 and TRBJ1-1, with 7 nucleotides matching TRBD1. The CDR3 consists of 14 residues. Germline V lookup: CDR1 MNHNS, CDR2 SASEGT. V dropped 0 bases and J dropped 11; count of bases not matched to a gene: 9. DNA of the CDR3: TGTGCCAGCAGTGAAGCGTCAGGACAGGTGAGGGCTTTCTTT. Translated, it gives CASSEASGQVRAFF.

This chain uses TRBV7-9 with TRBJ1-1; the match to TRBD1 covers 7 bases. Losses at the gene ends were 5 bases for V and 0 bases for J; bases not matched to a gene: 6. Per the germline V gene, CDR1 is SEHNR and CDR2 is FQNEAQ (reference sequence). There are 15 residues in the CDR3. This CDR3 is CASSGRQGMNTEAFF. CDR3 sequence (DNA): TGTGCCAGCAGCGGAAGACAGGGAATGAACACTGAAGCTTTCTTT.

This chain connects TRBV10-3 to TRBJ2-3; TRBD1 matches 8 bases. The CDR3 has 15 residues. J was trimmed by 3 bases and V by 4 bases; bases with no gene match: 6. The germline V gene encodes CDR1 ENHRY and CDR2 SYGVKD. In nucleotides, the CDR3 is TGTGCCATCAGTGTAGACAGGGGTTTAACAGATACGCAGTATTTT. This sequence encodes CAISVDRGLTDTQYF.

The gene calls are TRBV9 and TRBJ2-7; perhaps TRBD1 as D (6 bases). The CDR3 is 15 amino acids. Germline assignment: CDR1 SGDLS and CDR2 YYNGEE. With 4 bases removed from V and 3 bases from J, the gap between germline ends came to 17 bases. CDR3 loop: CASSLRWGQSYEQYF. CDR3 coding DNA: TGTGCCAGCAGCCTCCGCTGGGGGCAAAGCTACGAGCAGTACTTC.

This sequence joins TRBV30 and TRBJ2-1; D is uncertain. The V end was cut by 4 bases, the J end by 6 bases, with 19 bases between. CDR3 length: 15 residues. The germline gives CDR1 GTSNPN, CDR2 SVGIG (reference sequence). The CDR3 DNA reads as TGTGCCTGGAAGTACCCGATCTACTTGTCCAATGAGCAGTTCTTC. Protein sequence: CAWKYPIYLSNEQFF.

The rearrangement links TRBV19 to TRBJ1-2, with unresolved D. CDR1 and CDR2 (germline): LNHDA, SQIVND (reference sequence). V gave up 7 bases and J gave up 4 bases, with 16 bases separating them. The CDR3 has 14 amino acids. CDR3 region: CASTDPGVVYGYTF. DNA of the CDR3: TGTGCCAGTACCGACCCCGGGGTTGTCTATGGCTACACCTTC. The entire variable domain, with the rest obtained from reference TRBV19 and TRBJ1-2, is as follows: DGGITQSPKYLFRKEGQNVTLSCEQNLNHDAMYWYRQDPGQGLRLIYYSQIVNDFQKGDIAEGYSVSREKKESFPLTVTSAQKNPTAFYLCASTDPGVVYGYTFGSGTRLTVV.

The chain carries TRBV28 and TRBJ2-7; 7 bases fit TRBD2. This CDR3 region has 15 residues. Trimming removed 4 bases from V and 1 base from J; junction bases left unmatched: 7. CDR1 and CDR2 (germline): MDHEN, SYDVKM. The chain's CDR3 is CASSSGGSLSYEQYF. The CDR3 DNA reads TGTGCCAGCAGTTCCGGCGGGAGCCTGTCCTACGAGCAGTACTTC.

The gene calls are TRBV5-1 and TRBJ1-5, with D possibly TRBD1 on 5 matching bases. Trimming took 0 bases from V and 4 from J, leaving 11 bases between them. The CDR3 extends over 15 amino acids. Looked up from germline, CDR1 is SGHRS and CDR2 is YFSETQ. CDR3 nucleotide sequence: TGCGCCAGCAGCTTGGCGGGACGGGAGAATCAGCCCCAGCATTTT. It yields the protein CASSLAGRENQPQHF.

The gene calls are TRBV4-2 and TRBJ2-3; a possible D gene is TRBD2 (5 bases). The CDR3 totals 16 residues. Between the trimmed V and J ends, which lost 5 bases and 1 base, there was a span of 16 bases. Per the germline V gene, CDR1 is LGHNA and CDR2 is YNFKEQ. The CDR3 nucleotides are TGTGCCAGCAGCAGAGGTACCCGGCGGGGCACAGATACGCAGTATTTT. Its protein is CASSRGTRRGTDTQYF.

The rearrangement joins TRBV27 to TRBJ2-7; TRBD2 agrees at 8 bases. Germline CDR1 reads MNHEY; CDR2 reads SMNVEV (reference sequence). V shed 5 bases, J shed 2 bases, and the junction held 5 bases outside the gene matches. The CDR3 contains 14 residues. CDR3 sequence reads: CASSPATSAYEQYF. Written as DNA, the CDR3 is TGTGCCAGCAGTCCCGCGACTAGCGCCTACGAGCAGTACTTC.

This chain joins TRBV14 and TRBJ2-7; possibly TRBD1 for D (6 bases). The V end was cut by 3 bases, the J end by 3 bases, with 9 bases between. There are 13 residues in the CDR3. CDR1 is SGHDN, CDR2 FVKESK, per germline. The CDR3 region is CASSQGTLYEQYF. The CDR3 DNA follows: TGTGCCAGCAGCCAGGGGACACTCTACGAGCAGTACTTC.

V is TRBV10-3 and J is TRBJ2-1, with TRBD2 identical over 10 bases. Germline loops: CDR1 ENHRY, CDR2 SYGVKD. CDR3 size: 15 residues. The V gene end was trimmed by 2 bases and the J gene end by 3 bases; junction bases not matched to a gene: 1. CDR3 region: CAISEGLAVYNEQFF. DNA of the CDR3: TGTGCCATCAGTGAGGGACTAGCGGTCTACAATGAGCAGTTCTTC.

This clone was picked up one time. J is TRBJ2-2 and V is TRBV28; D ambiguous. Germline V gene lookup returns CDR1 MDHEN and CDR2 SYDVKM. Trimming removed 2 bases from V and 6 bases from J, with 16 bases in between. The CDR3 is 16 residues long. The CDR3 loop is CASSLASSFPSGELFF. The DNA of the CDR3 is TGTGCCAGCAGTTTAGCCTCTAGTTTTCCTTCCGGGGAGCTGTTTTTT.

This rearrangement joins TRBV6-5 to TRBJ2-5, with 9 bases identical to TRBD1. V lost 6 bases to trimming and J lost 4 bases; unmatched junction nucleotides: 6. The CDR3 is 14 amino acids. Germline-derived CDR1 and CDR2 are MNHEY and SVGAGI. This chain's CDR3 is CASSTTGGSETQYF. The CDR3 DNA is TGTGCCAGCAGCACCACAGGGGGCTCAGAGACCCAGTACTTC.

V and J are TRBV9 and TRBJ2-1, with no clear D. Trimming removed 4 bases from V and 3 bases from J, with 14 bases in between. The CDR3 is made up of 15 amino acids. Germline V gene sequence: CDR1 SGDLS, CDR2 YYNGEE. This chain's CDR3 is CASSLIAGSYNEQFF. In nucleotides, the CDR3 is TGTGCCAGCAGCCTTATTGCTGGCAGCTACAATGAGCAGTTCTTC. Using reference TRBV9 and TRBJ2-1 for the parts outside the CDR3, the full variable domain is DSGVTQTPKHLITATGQRVTLRCSPRSGDLSVYWYQQSLDQGLQFLIQYYNGEERAKGNILERFSAQQFPDLHSELNLSSLELGDSALYFCASSLIAGSYNEQFFGPGTRLTVL.

This clone is a singleton in its sample. V usage is TRBV6-5 and J usage is TRBJ2-7; D might be TRBD1 (5 bases). Germline-derived CDR1 and CDR2 are MNHEY and SVGAGI. V was shortened by 0 bases and J by 5 bases, with 17 bases between the two germline ends. The CDR3 runs to 16 residues. The CDR3 reads CASSYSQSGHRNEQYF. The CDR3 DNA sequence: TGTGCCAGCAGTTACTCACAGAGTGGACACCGCAACGAGCAGTACTTC.

V and J are TRBV27 and TRBJ2-1, with TRBD2 identical over 8 bases. In germline, CDR1 is MNHEY, CDR2 SMNVEV (reference sequence). V was pared by 2 bases and J by 3 bases, with 6 bases of the junction left unmatched. The CDR3 length is 16 residues. CDR3 protein: CASSLGGLAGYNEQFF. As DNA, the CDR3 is TGTGCCAGCAGTTTAGGGGGTCTAGCGGGCTACAATGAGCAGTTCTTC.

The chain carries TRBV7-3 and TRBJ2-2, with TRBD2 identical over 10 bases. V shed 4 bases and J 5 bases; nucleotides not matched to a gene: 10. CDR1 is SGHTA, CDR2 FQGTGA, per germline. The CDR3 contains 17 residues. The CDR3 bases are TGTGCCAGCAGCTCCCCAGCGGGGGGGATTTGGACCGGGGAGCTGTTTTTT. It codes for CASSSPAGGIWTGELFF.

The chain links TRBV5-1 to TRBJ1-2, with TRBD1 identical over 7 bases. J lost 4 bases, V lost 5 bases, and 8 bases had no gene match. The CDR3 covers 14 residues. Germline-derived CDR1 and CDR2 are SGHRS and YFSETQ. The CDR3 here is CASRRQGGSYGYTF. As DNA, the CDR3 is TGCGCCAGCAGAAGACAGGGAGGAAGCTATGGCTACACCTTC.

The chain carries TRBV4-1 and TRBJ2-1, with D perhaps TRBD2 (6 bases). V lost 9 bases to trimming and J lost 8 bases, with 14 bases between them. This CDR3 is built from 12 residues. The germline V gene has CDR1 MGHRA and CDR2 YSYEKL. CDR3 sequence reads: CASRGLVDEQFF. The CDR3 DNA is TGCGCCAGTCGGGGGTTGGTTGATGAGCAGTTCTTC.

V gene TRBV4-1 combines with J gene TRBJ1-2, with a weak D call TRBD1 (5 bases). Trimming removed 2 bases at V and 6 bases at J, with 34 bases between. CDR1 and CDR2 from the germline V gene are MGHRA and YSYEKL. The CDR3 sequence is 21 residues long. This CDR3 reads CASSQLVYMGEARWGSDGYTF. CDR3 nucleotide sequence: TGCGCCAGCAGCCAATTGGTGTATATGGGGGAGGCGAGGTGGGGGTCTGATGGCTACACCTTC.

This chain links TRBV18 with TRBJ1-1; TRBD1 matches at 9 bases. The CDR3 contains 13 residues. Germline CDR1 KGHSH, CDR2 LQKENI. The V and J ends lost 6 bases and 6 bases, in that order; junction bases with no gene match: 5. The CDR3 loop reads CASSDRGRSEAFF. DNA of the CDR3: TGTGCCAGCTCCGACAGGGGGAGATCTGAAGCTTTCTTT.

The chain couples TRBV5-4 to TRBJ2-5; a possible D gene is TRBD2 (5 bases). V was clipped by 2 bases and J by 1 base, with 15 bases between them. Germline V CDR1 and CDR2: SGHNT, YYREEE (reference sequence). CDR3 length: 16 amino acids. The CDR3 loop reads CASSLKMLAGQETQYF. In DNA, the CDR3 is TGTGCCAGCAGCTTAAAAATGCTAGCAGGCCAAGAGACCCAGTACTTC.